This paragraph covers one T cell receptor (beta chain) sequence. These data are taken from a study of cytomegalovirus exposure and HLA in healthy donors. There are 11 residues in the CDR3. V gave up 4 bases and J gave up 5 bases, with 6 bases separating them. Looked up from germline, CDR1 is MNHEY and CDR2 is SMNVEV (reference sequence). Vbeta (60) and Jbeta (13) primers were used in the PCR. TCRdb's copy holds only in-frame clones and misses some; the assay was immunoSEQ multiplex PCR. The sample carries 150,000 to 200,000 clones, roughly 73% recorded once. This chain connects TRBV27 to TRBJ2-7; D may be TRBD1 (6 bases). The material sequenced was PBMCs. The TCR was taken from a female donor in good health and CMV-seronegative. The CDR3 nucleotides read TGTGCCAGCAGTTCAGGGGACGAGCAGTACTTC. It yields the protein CASSSGDEQYF.